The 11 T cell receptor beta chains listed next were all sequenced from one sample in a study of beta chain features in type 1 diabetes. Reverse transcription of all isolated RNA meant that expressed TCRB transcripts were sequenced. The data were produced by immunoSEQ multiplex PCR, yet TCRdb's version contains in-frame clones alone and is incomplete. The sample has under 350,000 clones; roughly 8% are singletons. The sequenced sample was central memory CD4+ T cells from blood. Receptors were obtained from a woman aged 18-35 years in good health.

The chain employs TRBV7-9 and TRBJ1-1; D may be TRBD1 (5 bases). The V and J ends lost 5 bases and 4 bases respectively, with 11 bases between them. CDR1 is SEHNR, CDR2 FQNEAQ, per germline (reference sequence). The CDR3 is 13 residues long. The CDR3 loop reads CASSKSGTTEAFF. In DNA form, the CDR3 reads TGTGCCAGCAGCAAATCCGGGACCACTGAAGCTTTCTTT.

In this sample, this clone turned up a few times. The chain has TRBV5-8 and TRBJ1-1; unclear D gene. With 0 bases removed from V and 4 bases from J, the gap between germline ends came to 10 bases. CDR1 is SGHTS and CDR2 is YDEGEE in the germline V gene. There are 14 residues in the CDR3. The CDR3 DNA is TGTGCCAGCAGCTTGGGGGTACGGGGCACTGAAGCTTTCTTT. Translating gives CASSLGVRGTEAFF. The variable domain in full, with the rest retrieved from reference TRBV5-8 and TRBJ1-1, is EAGVTQSPTHLIKTRGQQATLRCSPISGHTSVYWYQQALGLGLQFLLWYDEGEERNRGNFPPRFSGRQFPNYSSELNVNALELEDSALYLCASSLGVRGTEAFFGQGTRLTVV.

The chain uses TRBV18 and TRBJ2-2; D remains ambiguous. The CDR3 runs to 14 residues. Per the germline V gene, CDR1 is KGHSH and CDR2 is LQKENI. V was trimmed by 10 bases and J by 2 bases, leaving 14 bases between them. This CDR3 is CATTPRANTGELFF. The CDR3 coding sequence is TGTGCCACGACACCCCGAGCCAACACCGGGGAGCTGTTTTTT.

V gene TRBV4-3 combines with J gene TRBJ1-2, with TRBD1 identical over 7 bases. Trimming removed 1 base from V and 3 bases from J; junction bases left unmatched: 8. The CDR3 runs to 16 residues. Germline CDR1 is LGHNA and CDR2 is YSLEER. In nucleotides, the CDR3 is TGCGCCAGCAGCCAAGGTAGGGGCACAGGGGACTATGGCTACACCTTC. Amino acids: CASSQGRGTGDYGYTF.

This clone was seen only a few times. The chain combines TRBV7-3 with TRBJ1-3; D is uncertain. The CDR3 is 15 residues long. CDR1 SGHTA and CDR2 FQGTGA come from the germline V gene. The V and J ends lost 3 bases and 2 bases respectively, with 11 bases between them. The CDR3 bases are TGTGCCAGCAGCTTTGGTATAGAGGCTGGAAACACCATATATTTT. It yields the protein CASSFGIEAGNTIYF.

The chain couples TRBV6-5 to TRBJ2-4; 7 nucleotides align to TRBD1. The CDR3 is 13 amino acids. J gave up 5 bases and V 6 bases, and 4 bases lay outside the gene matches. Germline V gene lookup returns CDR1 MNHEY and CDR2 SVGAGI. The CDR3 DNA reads TGTGCCAGCAGACGACAGGGCGAAAACATTCAGTACTTC. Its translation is CASRRQGENIQYF.

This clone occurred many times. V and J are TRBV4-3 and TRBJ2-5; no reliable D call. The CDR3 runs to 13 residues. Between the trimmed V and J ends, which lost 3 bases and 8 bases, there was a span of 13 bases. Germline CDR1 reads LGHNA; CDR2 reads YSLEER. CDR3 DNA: TGCGCCAGCAGCCAGGGTGGACGGACCACCCAGTACTTC. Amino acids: CASSQGGRTTQYF.

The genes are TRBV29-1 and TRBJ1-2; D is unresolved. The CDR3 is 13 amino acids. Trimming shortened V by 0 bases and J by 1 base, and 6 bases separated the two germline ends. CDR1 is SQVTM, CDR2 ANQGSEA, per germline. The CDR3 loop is CSVEDSFNYGYTF. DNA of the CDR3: TGCAGCGTTGAAGACAGCTTTAACTATGGCTACACCTTC.

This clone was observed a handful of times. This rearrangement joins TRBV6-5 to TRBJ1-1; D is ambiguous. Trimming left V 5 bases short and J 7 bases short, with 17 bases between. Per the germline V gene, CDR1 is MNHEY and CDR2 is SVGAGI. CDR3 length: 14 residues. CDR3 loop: CASSRSGEGIEAFF. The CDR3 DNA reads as TGTGCCAGCAGTCGGTCGGGCGAGGGAATTGAAGCTTTCTTT.

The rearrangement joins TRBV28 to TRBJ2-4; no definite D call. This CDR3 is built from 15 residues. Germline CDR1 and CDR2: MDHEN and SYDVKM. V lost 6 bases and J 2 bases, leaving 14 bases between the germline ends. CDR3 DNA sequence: TGTGCCAGCAGCCGTCGACCAAAAACCAAAAACATTCAGTACTTC. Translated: CASSRRPKTKNIQYF.

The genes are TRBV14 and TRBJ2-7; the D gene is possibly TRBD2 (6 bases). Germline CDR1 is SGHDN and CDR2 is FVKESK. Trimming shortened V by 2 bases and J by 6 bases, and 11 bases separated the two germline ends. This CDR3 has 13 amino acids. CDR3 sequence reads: CASSQQLASEQYF. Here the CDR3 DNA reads TGTGCCAGCAGCCAACAACTAGCATCCGAGCAGTACTTC.